This entry features one T cell receptor beta chain sequence. Its antigen target is currently unknown. No much larger clone exists at a distance of one base, and base qualities are not known. This specimen comes from a study of cytomegalovirus exposure and HLA in healthy donors (dated by TCRdb to the late 2010s). For context, the study as a whole: An earlier analysis of about 560 of the donors reported approximately 300 Gb of sequence data and around 120 million unique TCR beta sequences obtained from approximately 180 million T cells. An early release that covered some 640 HLA-typed donors contained about 300 gigabases of sequencing data and some 87 million unique TCR sequences. The genetic ancestry cluster associated with self-reported Caucasian donors included roughly four fifths of the roughly 400 genotyped donors. The study aimed to test whether cataloging public T cell receptors could reveal signatures of past pathogen exposure. Using immunosequencing, the study profiled T cell repertoires from some 670 subjects and related those repertoires to cytomegalovirus serostatus. Besides the first cohort of some 670 subjects, a separate validation cohort made up of about 120 different subjects was used. The study combined high-throughput TCR immunosequencing, statistical association of individual TCRs with disease status, and machine learning to predict cytomegalovirus infection status. A later analysis re-analyzed previously published TCR beta repertoires from 600 to 850 donors and added high-resolution HLA genotyping to study TCR occurrence patterns. Rather than drawing on any new phenotypic data, the later analysis identified candidate immune exposures from TCR beta sequences and the way those sequences occurred across donors. An earlier analysis of around 580 of the donors used high-throughput TCR beta sequencing to judge whether each TCR beta V gene segment behaved as functional or pseudogenic. Alongside the repertoire data, information on donor age, sex, ethnicity and CMV serostatus was compiled. Genome-wide SNP genotypes for about three fifths of the 666 donors were used in a later genetic analysis, which treated that subset as a discovery cohort. All discovery cohort repertoires had been generated using a single sequencing platform. Class I and class II HLA loci were covered by the typing at four-digit resolution. Typing coverage varied by locus: roughly 620-640 donors for A, B, C, DRB1 and DQB1; approximately 560 for DQA1; about 590 for DPA1; 450 to 480 for DPB1. A handful of DR-DQ haplotypes were handled as single units for association and clustering because linkage in the cohort was strong. Across approximately 420 genotyped donors of the cohort, an average of about 220,000 unique TCR beta nucleotide sequences per donor were sequenced, and roughly 18% of those sequences were non-productive. The investigation overall reported the following: A later genetic analysis associated a missense DCLRE1C variant with V-gene and J-gene trimming of TCR beta chains, and an independent cohort replicated the association. The classifier was reported to diagnose cytomegalovirus status with high specificity and sensitivity in both the original and validation cohorts. In vitro tests confirmed that three of the cytomegalovirus-associated TCR beta chains recognize cytomegalovirus antigens. Because HLA typing was unavailable for some donors at each locus, only the typed subset was used in association tests. A later analysis found that most CMV-associated TCR beta chains appeared HLA-restricted, with HLA associations seemingly driven largely by CMV exposure. Only TCR beta chains were sequenced in this cohort, and the absence of alpha or paired-chain data limited detectable features. Across donors, most TCR sequences were observed very rarely, whereas some public TCRs were present in many individuals. In a later analysis, about 16,000 TCR beta sequences were associated with specific HLA alleles at a false discovery rate of 0.05. A further reported finding was that TCR beta sequences accurately predicted the HLA-A and HLA-B alleles for most subjects in the first cohort. Linkage disequilibrium might explain the correlated functional status among segregating V segments, but an unknown experimental factor could not be ruled out. The only immune exposure information available for the cohort was CMV serostatus. When HLA alleles, especially DR and DQ, strongly co-occurred, attributing TCR associations to individual alleles was difficult. In the study, roughly 160 TCR beta chains were listed as associated with cytomegalovirus. In an earlier analysis of under 600 of the donors, most TCR beta V segments were observed in productive rearrangements about 90% or about 30% of the time, broadly matching IMGT annotations. A cluster of highly shared sequence variants was judged likely to be a technical artifact of the sequencing pipeline. A later genetic analysis reported fewer N-insertions in productive TCRs among donors in an Asian-associated ancestry cluster than the roughly 620-donor mean. In a later analysis, HLA-associated TCR beta chains were found to be more clonally expanded and to have lower generation probabilities than equally common non-associated chains. Because counts were too low, approximately 15 rarely observed V segments, including chromosome 9 orphons, were excluded from the earlier analysis of a few hundred of the donors. The authors suggested that the approach could potentially be generalized to other disease states and immunological phenotypes. In a later analysis, the rate of TCR association differed among HLA loci, with DRB1 alleles having the most associated TCRs and HLA-C alleles having the fewest. A later analysis reported that several top co-occurrence clusters appeared linked to parvovirus B19, influenza, CMV and Epstein-Barr virus. The presence/absence analyses assumed that sequencing depth was roughly uniform across donors, and that assumption may not be true.

The method behind the library was the immunoSEQ multiplex PCR assay. The multiplex PCR relied on a mix of 60 forward primers for TCR Vbeta segments and 13 reverse primers for TCR Jbeta segments. The CDR3 region of rearranged TCR beta genes was amplified from genomic DNA by a multiplex PCR assay. Amplified TCR beta libraries were sequenced as 87-base-pair reads on the Illumina HiSeq System. As for the original processing: Across the 500 to 750 repertoires, a later analysis counted approximately 75 million unique TCR beta chains, roughly 11 million of which were shared by at least two donors. Raw reads were error-corrected and collapsed into unique sequences by a nearest-neighbor algorithm in which closely related sequences were merged to remove PCR and sequencing errors. CDR3 sequences were aligned to IMGT reference sequences to assign V, D and J gene segments. For a sequence to be retained, at least a six-nucleotide match to both a V gene segment and a J gene segment was required. Rearrangements were called productive when the CDR3 lacked stop codons and stayed in frame with V and J; all others were non-productive. Following IMGT convention, CDR3 was defined as the stretch from the second conserved V-encoded cysteine up to the conserved J-encoded phenylalanine. Sequences without an unambiguous match to a single V gene segment were excluded from the earlier analysis of approximately 560 of the donors. In an earlier analysis of several hundred of the donors, V segments were called functional above 56.7% productive rearrangements and were called segregating when the between-donor standard deviation exceeded 5%. A statistical classification framework was built for diagnosing cytomegalovirus status from the catalog of TCR beta chain sequences. In a later analysis, TCR nucleotide sequences were compared against IMGT/GENE-DB human TR gene sequences so that V and J genes could be assigned. The TCRdist pipeline was used in a later analysis to assign CDR3 sequences and most-parsimonious VDJ recombination scenarios. In a later analysis, every TCR beta chain was defined by the combination of its CDR3 amino acid sequence and its V-gene family, and reads without a unique V-gene family were dropped. To address suspected cross-contamination and a sequencing artifact, a later analysis removed 450 to 700 highly shared, low-generation-probability nucleotide sequences. For each public chain, a later analysis derived a clonal expansion index from normalized ranks of inferred template counts within each repertoire. In a later analysis, generation probabilities were computed using a VDJ recombination model fitted to out-of-frame rearrangements, and the results were checked against IGoR. In a later analysis, TCR-TCR, TCR-HLA and TCR-CMV co-occurrence was scored with hypergeometric tests, and a repertoire-size bias correction was applied to TCR pairs. In a later analysis, false discovery rates were estimated by permuting HLA or CMV assignments 20 times. In a later analysis, co-occurring TCRs were grouped using DBSCAN, and TCRdist sequence similarity was added for clustering within HLA-allele-positive subsets. Co-occurrence clustering excluded repertoires with fewer than 30,000 or more than 120,000 public chains, plus five with anomalous nucleotide sharing. The table was pulled from immuneACCESS by TCRdb, which kept in-frame rearrangements only. Such tables lose some clones; where checked, under half of the loss comes from unresolved V genes, and the rest has no known cause. The V and J calls and clone size are taken from that table; D and trimming were inferred from the DNA. The sample has 180,000 or so clones on record, approximately 83% of them singletons. Roughly 8.8% of the sample goes to the ten largest clones.

The cohort was made up of several hundred healthy bone marrow donors. Cohort members were all nominally healthy when sampled, although unrecorded immune exposures were likely present. The donor was CMV seropositive and was included in the group of 250 to 350 seropositive cohort members. A peripheral blood sample was provided by each donor, and peripheral blood mononuclear cells were used for TCR beta sequencing. The Qiagen DNeasy Blood Extraction Kit was used to extract genomic DNA from the blood cell samples. The origin of this receptor is a man aged 18 to 30 in good health and CMV-seropositive. Material for sequencing was PBMCs.

The CDR3 reads as follows: CASKTGTQVHEQFF. The nucleotides read TGTGCCAGCAAAACCGGGACTCAAGTCCATGAGCAGTTCTTC. The chain uses TRBV2 and TRBJ2-1; the D region possibly corresponds to TRBD2 (6 bases align). V is reduced by 7 bases and J by 8 bases, leaving a spacing of 18 bases between them. The CDR3, from cysteine to phenylalanine, totals 14 residues. Only the CDR3 DNA stays, 42 bases, in frame from base 1. The germline V gene specifies SNHLY as CDR1 and FYNNEI as CDR2.